This T cell receptor beta chain originates from a study of human CD8 memory T cell subsets. The identity of TPEX cells was that of CCR7+ PD-1+ TIGIT+ early memory CD8+ T cells with exhausted-like traits. The authors enriched total CD8+ T cells by negative magnetic separation. Duplicate 150,000-cell vials of sorted CD8+ T cells per subset supplied the RNA. Germline lookup yields CDR1 SGDLS and CDR2 YYNGEE. The CDR3 has 14 residues. Findings and caveats of the study: Chao1 estimates suggested higher diversity in stem-like memory T cells than in precursor exhausted T cells. Diversity was similarly high in stem-like memory and precursor exhausted T cells, which was not the case for effector memory cells.

Comments on this clonotype: Its antigen is as yet unknown.

UMI-labeled 5' RACE was the method by which TCR beta libraries were made. TCRdb reprocessed the 5' RACE reads; each CDR3 protein has one entry and no DNA is given. This sample's table reports about 10,000 distinct CDR3 sequences. This rearrangement joins TRBV9 to TRBJ1-2; TCRdb's D call, TRBD1, is unchecked because there is no DNA. The sample comprised CD8+ T cells from PBMCs. The clonotype originates from a human donor in good health. CDR3 amino acids: CASSPPGSDYGYTF.